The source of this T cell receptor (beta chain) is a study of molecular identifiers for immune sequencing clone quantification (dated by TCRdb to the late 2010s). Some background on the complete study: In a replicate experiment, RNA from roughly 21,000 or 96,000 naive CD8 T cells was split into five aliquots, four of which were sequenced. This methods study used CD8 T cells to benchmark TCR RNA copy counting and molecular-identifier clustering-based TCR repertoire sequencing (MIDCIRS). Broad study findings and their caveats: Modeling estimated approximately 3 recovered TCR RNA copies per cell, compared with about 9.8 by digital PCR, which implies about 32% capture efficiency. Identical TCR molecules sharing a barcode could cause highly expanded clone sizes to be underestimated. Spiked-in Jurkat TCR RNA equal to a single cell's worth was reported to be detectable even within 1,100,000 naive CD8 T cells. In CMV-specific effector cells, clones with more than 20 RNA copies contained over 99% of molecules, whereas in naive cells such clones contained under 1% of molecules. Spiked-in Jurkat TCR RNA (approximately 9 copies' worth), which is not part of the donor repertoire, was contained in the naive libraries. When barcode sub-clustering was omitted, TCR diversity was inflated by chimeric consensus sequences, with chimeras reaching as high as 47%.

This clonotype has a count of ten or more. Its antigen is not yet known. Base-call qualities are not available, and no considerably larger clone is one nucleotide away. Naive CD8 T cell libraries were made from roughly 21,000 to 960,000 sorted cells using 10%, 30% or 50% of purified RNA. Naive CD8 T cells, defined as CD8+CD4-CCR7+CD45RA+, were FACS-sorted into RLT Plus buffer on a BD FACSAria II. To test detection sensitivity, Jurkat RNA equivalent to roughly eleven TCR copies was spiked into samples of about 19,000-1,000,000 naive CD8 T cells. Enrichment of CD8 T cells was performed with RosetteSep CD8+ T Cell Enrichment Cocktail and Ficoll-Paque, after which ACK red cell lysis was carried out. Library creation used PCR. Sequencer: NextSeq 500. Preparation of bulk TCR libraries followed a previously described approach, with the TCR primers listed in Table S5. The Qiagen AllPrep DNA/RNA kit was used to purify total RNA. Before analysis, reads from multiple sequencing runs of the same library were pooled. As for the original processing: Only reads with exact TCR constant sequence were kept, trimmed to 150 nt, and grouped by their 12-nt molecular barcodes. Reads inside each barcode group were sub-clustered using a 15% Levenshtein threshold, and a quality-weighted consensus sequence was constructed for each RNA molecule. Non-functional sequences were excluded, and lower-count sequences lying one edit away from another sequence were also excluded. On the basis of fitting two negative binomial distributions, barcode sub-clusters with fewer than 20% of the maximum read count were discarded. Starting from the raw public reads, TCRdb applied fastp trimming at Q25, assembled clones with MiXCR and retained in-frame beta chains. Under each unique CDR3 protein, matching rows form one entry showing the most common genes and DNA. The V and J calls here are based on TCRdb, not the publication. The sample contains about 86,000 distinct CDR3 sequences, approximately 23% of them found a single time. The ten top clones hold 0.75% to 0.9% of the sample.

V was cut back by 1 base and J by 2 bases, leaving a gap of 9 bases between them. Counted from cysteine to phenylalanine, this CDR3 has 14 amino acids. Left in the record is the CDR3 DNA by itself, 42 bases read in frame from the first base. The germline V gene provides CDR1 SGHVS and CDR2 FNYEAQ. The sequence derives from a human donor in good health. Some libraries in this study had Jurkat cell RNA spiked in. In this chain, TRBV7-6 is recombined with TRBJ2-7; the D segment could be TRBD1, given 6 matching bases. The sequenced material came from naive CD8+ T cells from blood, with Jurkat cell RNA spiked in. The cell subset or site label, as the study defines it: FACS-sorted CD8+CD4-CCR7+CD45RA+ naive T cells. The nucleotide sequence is TGTGCCAGCAGCTTAGGAGGACAGACCTACGAGCAGTACTTC. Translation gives CASSLGGQTYEQYF. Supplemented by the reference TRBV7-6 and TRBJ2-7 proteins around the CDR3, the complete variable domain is GAGVSQSPRYKVTKRGQDVALRCDPISGHVSLYWYRQALGQGPEFLTYFNYEAQQDKSGLPNDRFSAERPEGSISTLTIQRTEQRDSAMYRCASSLGGQTYEQYFGPGTRLTVT.